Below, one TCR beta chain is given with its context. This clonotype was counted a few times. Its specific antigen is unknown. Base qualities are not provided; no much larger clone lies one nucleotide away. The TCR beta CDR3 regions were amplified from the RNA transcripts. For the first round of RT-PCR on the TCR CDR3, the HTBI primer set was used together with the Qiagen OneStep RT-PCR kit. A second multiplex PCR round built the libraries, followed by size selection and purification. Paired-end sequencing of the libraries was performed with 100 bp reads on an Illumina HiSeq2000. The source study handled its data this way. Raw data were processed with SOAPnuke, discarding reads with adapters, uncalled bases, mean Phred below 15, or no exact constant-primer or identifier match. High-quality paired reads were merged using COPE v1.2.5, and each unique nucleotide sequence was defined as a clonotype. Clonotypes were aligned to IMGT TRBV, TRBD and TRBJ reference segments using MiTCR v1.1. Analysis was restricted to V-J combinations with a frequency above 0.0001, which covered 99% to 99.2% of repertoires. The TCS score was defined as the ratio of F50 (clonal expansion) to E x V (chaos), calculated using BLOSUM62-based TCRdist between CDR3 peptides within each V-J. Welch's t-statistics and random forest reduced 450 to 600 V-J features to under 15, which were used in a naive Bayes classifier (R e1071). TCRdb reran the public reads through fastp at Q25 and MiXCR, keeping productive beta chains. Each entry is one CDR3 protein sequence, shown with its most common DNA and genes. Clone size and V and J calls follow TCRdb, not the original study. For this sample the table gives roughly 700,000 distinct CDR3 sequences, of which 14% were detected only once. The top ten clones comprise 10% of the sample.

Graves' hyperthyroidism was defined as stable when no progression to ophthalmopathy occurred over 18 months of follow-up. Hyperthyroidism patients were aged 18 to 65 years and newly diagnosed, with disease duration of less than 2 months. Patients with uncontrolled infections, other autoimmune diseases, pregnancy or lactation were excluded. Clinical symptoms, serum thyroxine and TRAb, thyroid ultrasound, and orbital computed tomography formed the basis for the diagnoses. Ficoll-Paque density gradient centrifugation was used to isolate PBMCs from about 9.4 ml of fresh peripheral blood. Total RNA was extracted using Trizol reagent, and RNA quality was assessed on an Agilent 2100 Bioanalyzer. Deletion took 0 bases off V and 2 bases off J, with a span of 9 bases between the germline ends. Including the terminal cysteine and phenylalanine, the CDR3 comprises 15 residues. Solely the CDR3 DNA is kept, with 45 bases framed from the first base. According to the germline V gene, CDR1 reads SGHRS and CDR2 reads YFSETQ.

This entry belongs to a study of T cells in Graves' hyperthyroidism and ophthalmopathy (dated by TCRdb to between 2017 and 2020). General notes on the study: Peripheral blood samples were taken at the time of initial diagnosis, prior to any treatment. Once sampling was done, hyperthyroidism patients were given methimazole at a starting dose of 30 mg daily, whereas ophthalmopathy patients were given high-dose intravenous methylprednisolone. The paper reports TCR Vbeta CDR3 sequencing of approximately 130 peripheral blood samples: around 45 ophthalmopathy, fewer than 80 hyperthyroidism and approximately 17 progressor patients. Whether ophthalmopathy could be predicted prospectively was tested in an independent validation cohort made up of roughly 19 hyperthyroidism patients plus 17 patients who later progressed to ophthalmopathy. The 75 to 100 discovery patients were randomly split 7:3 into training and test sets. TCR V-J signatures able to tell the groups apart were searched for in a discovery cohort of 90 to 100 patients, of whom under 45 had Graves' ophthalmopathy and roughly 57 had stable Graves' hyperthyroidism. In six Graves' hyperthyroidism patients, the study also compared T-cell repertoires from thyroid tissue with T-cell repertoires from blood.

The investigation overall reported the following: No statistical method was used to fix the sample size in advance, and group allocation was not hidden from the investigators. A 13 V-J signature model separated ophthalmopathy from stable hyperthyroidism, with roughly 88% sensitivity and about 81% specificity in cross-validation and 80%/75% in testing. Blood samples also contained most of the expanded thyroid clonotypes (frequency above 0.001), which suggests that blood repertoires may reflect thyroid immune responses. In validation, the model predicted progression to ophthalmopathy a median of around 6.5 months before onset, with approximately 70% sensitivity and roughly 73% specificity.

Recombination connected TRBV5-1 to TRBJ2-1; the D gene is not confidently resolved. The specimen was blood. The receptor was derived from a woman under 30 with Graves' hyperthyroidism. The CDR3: CASSLVESAYNEQFF. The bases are TGCGCCAGCAGCTTGGTCGAGTCGGCCTACAATGAGCAGTTCTTC.